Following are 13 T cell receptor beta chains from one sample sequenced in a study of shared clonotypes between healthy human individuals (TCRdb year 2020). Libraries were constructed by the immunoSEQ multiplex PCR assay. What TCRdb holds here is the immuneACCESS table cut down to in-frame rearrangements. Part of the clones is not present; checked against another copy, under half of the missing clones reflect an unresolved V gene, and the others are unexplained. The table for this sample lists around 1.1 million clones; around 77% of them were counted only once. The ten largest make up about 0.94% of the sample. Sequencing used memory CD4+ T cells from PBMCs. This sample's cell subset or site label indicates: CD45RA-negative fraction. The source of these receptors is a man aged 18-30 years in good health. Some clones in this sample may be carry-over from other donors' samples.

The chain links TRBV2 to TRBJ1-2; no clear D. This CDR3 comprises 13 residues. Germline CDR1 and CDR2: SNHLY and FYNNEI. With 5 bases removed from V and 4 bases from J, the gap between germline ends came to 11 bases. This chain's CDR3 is CASSPDPGYGYTF. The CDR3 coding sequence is TGTGCCAGCAGTCCCGACCCTGGCTATGGCTACACCTTC.

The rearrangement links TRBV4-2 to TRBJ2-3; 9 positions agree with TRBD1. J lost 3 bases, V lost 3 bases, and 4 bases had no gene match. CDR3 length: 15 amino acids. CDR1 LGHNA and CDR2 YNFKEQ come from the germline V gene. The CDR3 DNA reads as TGTGCCAGCAGCCACCGACAGGGGGTAACAGATACGCAGTATTTT. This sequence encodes CASSHRQGVTDTQYF.

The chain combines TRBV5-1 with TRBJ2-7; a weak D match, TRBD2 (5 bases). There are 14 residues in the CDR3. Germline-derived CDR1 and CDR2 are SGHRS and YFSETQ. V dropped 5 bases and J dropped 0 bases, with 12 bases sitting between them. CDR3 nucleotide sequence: TGCGCCAGCAGAAGTGAACTAGTCTCCTACGAGCAGTACTTC. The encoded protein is CASRSELVSYEQYF. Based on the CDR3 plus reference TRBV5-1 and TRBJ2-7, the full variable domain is KAGVTQTPRYLIKTRGQQVTLSCSPISGHRSVSWYQQTPGQGLQFLFEYFSETQRNKGNFPGRFSGRQFSNSRSEMNVSTLELGDSALYLCASRSELVSYEQYFGPGTRLTVT.

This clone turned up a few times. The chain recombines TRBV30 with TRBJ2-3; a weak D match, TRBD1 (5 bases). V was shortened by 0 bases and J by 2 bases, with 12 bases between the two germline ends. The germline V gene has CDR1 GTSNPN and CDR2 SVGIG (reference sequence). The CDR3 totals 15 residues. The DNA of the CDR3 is TGTGCCTGGAGTGTACATAACAGGTTCACAGATACGCAGTATTTT. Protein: CAWSVHNRFTDTQYF. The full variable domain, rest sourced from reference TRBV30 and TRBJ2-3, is SQTIHQWPATLVQPVGSPLSLECTVEGTSNPNLYWYRQAAGRGLQLLFYSVGIGQISSEVPQNLSASRPQDRQFILSSKKLLLSDSGFYLCAWSVHNRFTDTQYFGPGTRLTVL.

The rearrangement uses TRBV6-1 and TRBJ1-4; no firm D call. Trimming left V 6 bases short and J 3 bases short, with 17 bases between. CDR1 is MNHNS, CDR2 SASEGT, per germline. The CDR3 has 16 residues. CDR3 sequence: CASSESFGRSNEKLFF. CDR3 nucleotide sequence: TGTGCCAGCAGCGAAAGTTTTGGGAGATCTAATGAAAAACTGTTTTTT.

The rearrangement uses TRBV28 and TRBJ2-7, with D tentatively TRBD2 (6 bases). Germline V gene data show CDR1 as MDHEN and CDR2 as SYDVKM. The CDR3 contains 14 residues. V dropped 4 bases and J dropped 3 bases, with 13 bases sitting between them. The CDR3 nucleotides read TGTGCCAGCAGTTCCCCTGGCGGGATCTACGAGCAGTACTTC. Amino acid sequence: CASSSPGGIYEQYF.

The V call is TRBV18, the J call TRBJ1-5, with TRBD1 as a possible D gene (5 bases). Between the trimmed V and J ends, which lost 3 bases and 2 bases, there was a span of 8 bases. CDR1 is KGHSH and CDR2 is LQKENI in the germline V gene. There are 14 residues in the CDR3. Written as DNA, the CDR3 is TGTGCCAGCTCACCCGTGGGGGGCAATCAGCCCCAGCATTTT. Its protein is CASSPVGGNQPQHF.

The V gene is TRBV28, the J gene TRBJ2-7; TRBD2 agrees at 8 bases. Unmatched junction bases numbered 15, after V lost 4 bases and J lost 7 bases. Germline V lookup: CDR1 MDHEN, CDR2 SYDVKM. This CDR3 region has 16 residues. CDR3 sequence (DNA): TGTGCCAGCAGTTCTGGGGCGTGGGCGGGAGGTCGGGAGCAGTACTTC. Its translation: CASSSGAWAGGREQYF.

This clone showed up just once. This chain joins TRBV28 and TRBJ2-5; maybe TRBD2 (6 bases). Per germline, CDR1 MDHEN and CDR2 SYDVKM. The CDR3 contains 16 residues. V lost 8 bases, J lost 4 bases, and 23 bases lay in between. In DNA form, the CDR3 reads TGTGCCAGCTTGGGGACTCACTTCAAGGGTCGAGAGACCCAGTACTTC. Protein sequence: CASLGTHFKGRETQYF. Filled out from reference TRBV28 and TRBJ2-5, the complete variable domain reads DVKVTQSSRYLVKRTGEKVFLECVQDMDHENMFWYRQDPGLGLRLIYFSYDVKMKEKGDIPEGYSVSREKKERFSLILESASTNQTSMYLCASLGTHFKGRETQYFGPGTRLLVL.

CDR3 in amino acids: CASSPPSGTGVDREKLFF. Written as DNA, the CDR3 is TGTGCCAGCTCACCACCGTCGGGGACAGGGGTTGATCGTGAAAAACTGTTTTTT. The chain has TRBV18 and TRBJ1-4; TRBD1 aligns across 10 bases. This CDR3 region has 18 residues. Germline V gene lookup returns CDR1 KGHSH and CDR2 LQKENI. V gave up 0 bases and J gave up 7 bases; unmatched junction bases: 11.

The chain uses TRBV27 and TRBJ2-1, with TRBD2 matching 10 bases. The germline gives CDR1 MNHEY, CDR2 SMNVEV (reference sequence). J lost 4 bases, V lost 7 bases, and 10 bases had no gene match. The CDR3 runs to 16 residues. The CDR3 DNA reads TGTGCCAGCAAGCCCCGAAGCGGGAGGGCGTACAATGAGCAGTTCTTC. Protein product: CASKPRSGRAYNEQFF.

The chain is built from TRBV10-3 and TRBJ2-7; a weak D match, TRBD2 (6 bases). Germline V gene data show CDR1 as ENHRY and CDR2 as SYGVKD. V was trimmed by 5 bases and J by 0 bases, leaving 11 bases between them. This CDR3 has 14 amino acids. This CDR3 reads CAISTTGGSYEQYF. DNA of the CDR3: TGTGCCATCAGTACGACCGGGGGCTCCTACGAGCAGTACTTC.

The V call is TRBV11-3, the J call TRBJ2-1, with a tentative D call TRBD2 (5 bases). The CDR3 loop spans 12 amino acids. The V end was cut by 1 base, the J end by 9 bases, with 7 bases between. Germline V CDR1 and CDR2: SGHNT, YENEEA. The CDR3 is CASSLGTSEQFF. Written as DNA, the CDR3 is TGTGCCAGCAGCTTAGGTACTAGTGAGCAGTTCTTC.